The rows below give T cell receptor beta chains drawn from one sample of a study of blood T cell repertoires in COVID-19. Produced via immunoSEQ multiplex PCR; TCRdb's table is partial and in-frame only. The sample includes hundreds of thousands of clones, around nine tenths seen only once; the top ten take 10%. Sequencing input: peripheral blood. These receptors were collected from a woman in her seventies with COVID-19, enrolled during active disease. Both conserved end residues are part of each CDR3. Each record gives: J gene, V gene, clone size, D gene, CDR3 DNA, CDR3 protein. A D gene is named only where the DNA matches it firmly. Some rows have no size entry. The others give once, few or many, or a class for an expanded clone.

TRBJ2-3 | TRBV5-6 | NA | TRBD1 | TGTGCCAGCAGCTCGCAGGGGGCTTTCGATACGCAGTATTTT | CASSSQGAFDTQYF
TRBJ2-7 | TRBV29-1 | NA | NA | TGCAGCGTTTATACTCCCGGGGGATACGAGCAGTACTTC | CSVYTPGGYEQYF
TRBJ1-5 | TRBV28 | NA | NA | TGTGCCAGCAGATCAAATCAGCCCCAGCATTTT | CASRSNQPQHF
TRBJ1-2 | TRBV15 | NA | NA | TGTGCCACCAGCAGAGTCCGGCAGGGTGAAAGTGGCTACACCTTC | CATSRVRQGESGYTF
TRBJ2-4 | TRBV30 | NA | NA | TGTGCCGGCCCCCCGGCCGCAGACCTGACTCTAGCCAAAAACATTCAGTACTTC | CAGPPAADLTLAKNIQYF
TRBJ1-1 | TRBV4-1 | NA | TRBD1 | TGCGCCAGCAGCCAACAGGGGGCTAGCACTGAAGCTTTCTTT | CASSQQGASTEAFF
TRBJ1-2 | TRBV10-3 | NA | NA | TGTGCCATCAGTTCCCTTTGGGGGCAGGGTACAGGCAGGCGATTTAACTATGGCTACACCTTC | CAISSLWGQGTGRRFNYGYTF
TRBJ1-6 | TRBV19 | once | TRBD1 | TGTGCCAGTAGTTTCGGACAGGCGAATTCACCCCTCCACTTT | CASSFGQANSPLHF
TRBJ2-1 | TRBV11-3 | NA | TRBD1 | TGTGCCAGCAGCCCCCGGACAGGGTCTTTCAATGAGCAGTTCTTC | CASSPRTGSFNEQFF
TRBJ1-6 | TRBV10-3 | NA | TRBD1 | TGTGCCGTATCGCCCGGGACAGGGATTTCACCCCTCCACTTT | CAVSPGTGISPLHF
TRBJ1-1 | TRBV28 | NA | NA | TGTGCCAGCAGTTTTGCCCAACGTAGAGCTTTCTTT | CASSFAQRRAFF
TRBJ1-1 | TRBV3-1/TRBV3-2 | NA | NA | TGTGCCAGCAGCCAGCGACAGGACACTGAAGCTTTCTTT | CASSQRQDTEAFF
TRBJ2-3 | TRBV6-2/TRBV6-3 | once | TRBD2 | TGTGCCAGCAGCGGACTAGCGGCCGCAGATACGCAGTATTTT | CASSGLAAADTQYF
TRBJ2-1 | TRBV4-3 | NA | TRBD1 | TGCGCCAGCAGCCAGGGACAGAAGTGGCATGAGCAGTTCTTC | CASSQGQKWHEQFF
TRBJ1-2 | TRBV6-4 | few | NA | TGTGCCAGCAGTGACTACAATGGCTACACCTTC | CASSDYNGYTF
TRBJ1-6 | TRBV25-1 | NA | TRBD1 | TGTGCCAGCAGTGACCACGGACAGGGCAATAATTCACCCCTCCACTTT | CASSDHGQGNNSPLHF
TRBJ2-3 | TRBV27 | NA | TRBD2 | TGTGCCAGCAGTTTTTTTCCGGGAGGAACAGATACGCAGTATTTT | CASSFFPGGTDTQYF
TRBJ1-1 | TRBV27 | NA | TRBD1 | TGTGCCAGCAGTCCTACAGGGGGCAAGAGAACTGAAGCTTTCTTT | CASSPTGGKRTEAFF
TRBJ2-1 | TRBV6-2/TRBV6-3 | NA | TRBD1 | TGTGCCAGCAGCCGAGGGACAGGGGTCAATGAGCAGTTCTTC | CASSRGTGVNEQFF
TRBJ2-1 | TRBV21-1 | NA | NA | TGTGCCAGCAGCAACAGGGACAGGGACTACAATGAGCAGTTCTTC | CASSNRDRDYNEQFF
TRBJ2-7 | TRBV6-2/TRBV6-3 | once | NA | TGTGCCAGCAGTTACGCGGGTCACCCCTCCTACGAGCAGTACTTC | CASSYAGHPSYEQYF
TRBJ1-2 | TRBV6-5 | NA | NA | TGTGCCAGCAGTAGGGACACCTATGGCTACACCTTC | CASSRDTYGYTF
TRBJ1-2 | TRBV5-6 | NA | TRBD1 | TGTGCCAGCAGCTTCCTGACAGGGCTAGGCTATGGCTACACCTTC | CASSFLTGLGYGYTF
TRBJ2-1 | TRBV28 | once | TRBD1 | TGTGCCAGCAGCTCTACCGGGACAGGGGCCCCCGAGCAGTTCTTC | CASSSTGTGAPEQFF
TRBJ1-1 | TRBV10-3 | few | TRBD1 | TGTGCCATCAGTGAGGACAGGGGGTCAGCTTTCTTT | CAISEDRGSAFF
TRBJ1-5 | TRBV11-1 | NA | NA | TGTGCCAGCAGCTCATCAAGCTATCAGCCCCAGCATTTT | CASSSSSYQPQHF
TRBJ2-3 | TRBV23-1 | NA | NA | TGCGCCAGCAGTCAGGACAGACCCACAGATACGCAGTATTTT | CASSQDRPTDTQYF
TRBJ2-7 | TRBV14 | NA | TRBD1 | TGTGCCAGCAGCCAAGAATGGGGACAGGGATTCTACGAGCAGTACTTC | CASSQEWGQGFYEQYF
TRBJ2-1 | TRBV2 | NA | TRBD1 | TGTGCCAGCAGTGGTTATCAGGGGGCGTATAGTGAGCAGTTCTTC | CASSGYQGAYSEQFF
TRBJ2-1 | TRBV4-3 | NA | TRBD2 | TGCGCCAGCAGCCGAACTAGCGTGGGCTCCTACAATGAGCAGTTCTTC | CASSRTSVGSYNEQFF
TRBJ2-7 | TRBV11-3 | NA | TRBD2 | TGTGCCAGCAGCGGGGGGACTAGCGGGTCCTCCTACGAGCAGTACTTC | CASSGGTSGSSYEQYF
TRBJ2-5 | TRBV7-9 | NA | TRBD2 | TGTGCCAGCAGCTTAGAGGGAGGGGAATCCCAAGAGACCCAGTACTTC | CASSLEGGESQETQYF
TRBJ2-7 | TRBV13 | NA | TRBD2 | TGTGCCAGCAGCTCCGGACTAGCGGGAGGGTACGAGCAGTACTTC | CASSSGLAGGYEQYF